This T cell receptor (beta chain) derives from a study of blood T cell repertoires in COVID-19. Sequenced by immunoSEQ multiplex PCR; TCRdb stores in-frame clones only, minus some. The table has 200,000 to 250,000 clones, over 60% seen once. The CDR3 length is 18 residues. Germline CDR1 LNHDA, CDR2 SQIVND (reference sequence). V gave up 7 bases and J gave up 0 bases; unmatched junction bases: 13. The J gene is TRBJ2-4, the V gene TRBV19; TRBD1 matches at 9 bases. The sequence was obtained from an older woman with acute or convalescent COVID-19. Input material: peripheral blood. CDR3 amino acids: CASTWRGQGNQAKNIQYF. CDR3 bases: TGTGCCAGTACCTGGAGGGGACAGGGCAATCAAGCCAAAAACATTCAGTACTTC.